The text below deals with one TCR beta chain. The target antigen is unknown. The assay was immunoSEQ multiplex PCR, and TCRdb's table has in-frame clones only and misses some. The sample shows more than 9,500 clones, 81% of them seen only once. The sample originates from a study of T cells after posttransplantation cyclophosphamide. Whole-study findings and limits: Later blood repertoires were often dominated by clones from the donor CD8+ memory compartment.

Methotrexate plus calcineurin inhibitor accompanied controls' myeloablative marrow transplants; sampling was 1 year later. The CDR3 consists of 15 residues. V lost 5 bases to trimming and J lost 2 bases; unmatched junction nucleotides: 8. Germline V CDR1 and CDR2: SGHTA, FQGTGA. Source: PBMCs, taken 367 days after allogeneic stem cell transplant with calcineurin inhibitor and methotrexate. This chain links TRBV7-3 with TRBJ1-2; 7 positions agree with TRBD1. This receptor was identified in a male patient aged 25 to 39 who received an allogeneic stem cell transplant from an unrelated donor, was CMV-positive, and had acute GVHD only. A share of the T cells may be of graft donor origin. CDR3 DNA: TGTGCCAGCAGCCCCTCCGGACAGGTGAACTATGGCTACACCTTC. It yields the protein CASSPSGQVNYGYTF. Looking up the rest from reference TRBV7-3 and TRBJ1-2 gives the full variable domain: GAGVSQTPSNKVTEKGKYVELRCDPISGHTALYWYRQSLGQGPEFLIYFQGTGAADDSGLPNDRFFAVRPEGSVSTLKIQRTERGDSAVYLCASSPSGQVNYGYTFGSGTRLTVV.